These T cell receptor beta chains were read from a single sample in a study of blood T cell repertoires in COVID-19. Assay used: immunoSEQ multiplex PCR; TCRdb lists only in-frame clones, some missing. The table lists about 57,000 clones, around 80% of them singletons. Sequencing was carried out using PBMCs or T cells enriched from blood (not recorded which). The receptors were sampled from a woman aged 40-49 years with acute COVID-19. The CDR3 runs from the conserved cysteine through the conserved F or W. The order of the fields is D gene, CDR3 length, clone size, V gene, J gene, CDR3 DNA, CDR3 protein. A D gene is named only where the DNA matches it firmly. Part of the rows lack a size; the others show once, few, many or a class for expanded clones.

.	16	.	TRBV4-1	TRBJ2-3	TGCGCCAGCAGCCAGCTTAGCGGTTCTAGCACAGATACGCAGTATTTT	CASSQLSGSSTDTQYF
TRBD2	13	.	TRBV10-3	TRBJ2-7	TGTGCCACCACGGGTAGCGGGACCCGAGAGCAGTACTTC	CATTGSGTREQYF
.	13	.	TRBV28	TRBJ2-1	TGTGCCAGCAGCTTCTCTCTTTACAATGAGCAGTTCTTC	CASSFSLYNEQFF
TRBD2	16	.	TRBV7-2	TRBJ2-7	TGTGCCAGCAGCTTAGTTTCTACTAGCGGGGCCTACGAGCAGTACTTC	CASSLVSTSGAYEQYF
TRBD1	14	.	TRBV16	TRBJ1-4	TGTGCCAGCAGTCGCCACAGGGGTAATGAAAAACTGTTTTTT	CASSRHRGNEKLFF
.	16	.	TRBV6-1	TRBJ1-1	TGTGCCAGCAGTGAAGCGCTCTGGACAAAGAACACTGAAGCTTTCTTT	CASSEALWTKNTEAFF
.	14	.	TRBV6-5	TRBJ1-6	TGTGCCAGCAGCCCGGGGGAGGGGGGTTCACCCCTCCACTTT	CASSPGEGGSPLHF
TRBD1	15	.	TRBV6-5	TRBJ2-2	TGTGCCAGCAGCCCCCGGGACAGGGCCAGAGGGGAGCTGTTTTTT	CASSPRDRARGELFF
.	15	once	TRBV6-6	TRBJ1-2	TGTGCCAGCAGTTATTCGGGGATTTTAAACTATGGCTACACCTTC	CASSYSGILNYGYTF
TRBD1	14	.	TRBV27	TRBJ1-2	TGTGCCAGCAGAAACCAGGACAGGAACTATGGCTACACCTTC	CASRNQDRNYGYTF
.	14	.	TRBV11-2	TRBJ1-5	TGTGCCAGCAGCTTGGGCAGGGCAAGTCAGCCCCAGCATTTT	CASSLGRASQPQHF
.	15	.	TRBV27	TRBJ1-4	TGTGCCAGCAGTTTAGGCGGGTCGAATAATGAAAAACTGTTTTTT	CASSLGGSNNEKLFF
TRBD1	15	.	TRBV7-3	TRBJ1-2	TGTGCCAGCAGCTCCAGGACAGGTATTTGGTATGGCTACACCTTC	CASSSRTGIWYGYTF
.	14	.	TRBV5-8	TRBJ2-5	TGTGCCAGCAGCTTGGCTGACAGACAAGAGACCCAGTACTTC	CASSLADRQETQYF
TRBD1	15	.	TRBV11-3	TRBJ2-2	TGTGCCAGCAGTCCGGGACAGGGGGACACCGGGGAGCTGTTTTTT	CASSPGQGDTGELFF
TRBD2	15	.	TRBV7-9	TRBJ2-1	TGTGCCAGCAGCATACTAGCGGGTGCCTACAATGAGCAGTTCTTC	CASSILAGAYNEQFF
.	15	.	TRBV2	TRBJ1-5	TGTGCCAGCAGTGATCTTCGGGGGGGGATTCAGCCCCAGCATTTT	CASSDLRGGIQPQHF
.	16	.	TRBV2	TRBJ2-2	TGTGCCAGCAGTGAAAGGGTGGGGCAGCTCACCGGGGAGCTGTTTTTT	CASSERVGQLTGELFF
TRBD2	15	.	TRBV20-1	TRBJ2-5	TGCAGTGCTAGTAGGGCGGGGGTCAGCCAAGAGACCCAGTACTTC	CSASRAGVSQETQYF
TRBD2	16	once	TRBV11-3	TRBJ2-1	TGTGCCAGCAGCTTGGGACTAGCGGGCCCAGGAGGTGAGCAGTTCTTC	CASSLGLAGPGGEQFF
TRBD1	16	.	TRBV6-6	TRBJ1-5	TGTGCCAGCAGTTATGGGCTAGACAGGGGAAATCAGCCCCAGCATTTT	CASSYGLDRGNQPQHF
TRBD1	16	.	TRBV28	TRBJ1-2	TGTGCCAGCGCCACCCCCGGAGGGACAGGGAACTATGGCTACACCTTC	CASATPGGTGNYGYTF
.	14	.	TRBV18	TRBJ2-5	TGTGCCAGCTCACCTAGACTGGGCCAAGAGACCCAGTACTTC	CASSPRLGQETQYF